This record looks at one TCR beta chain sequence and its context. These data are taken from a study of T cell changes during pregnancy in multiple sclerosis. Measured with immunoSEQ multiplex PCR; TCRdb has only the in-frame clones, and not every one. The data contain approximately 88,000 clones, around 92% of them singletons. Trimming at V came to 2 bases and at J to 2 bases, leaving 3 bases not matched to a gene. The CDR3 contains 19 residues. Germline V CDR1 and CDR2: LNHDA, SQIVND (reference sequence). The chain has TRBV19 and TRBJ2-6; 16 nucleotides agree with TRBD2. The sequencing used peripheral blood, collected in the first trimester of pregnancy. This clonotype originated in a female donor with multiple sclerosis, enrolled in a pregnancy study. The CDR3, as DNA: TGTGCCAGTAGTATACCCGGGACTAGCGGGAGGGCTGGGGCCAACGTCCTGACTTTC. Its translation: CASSIPGTSGRAGANVLTF.